This T cell receptor beta chain was obtained from a study of blood T cells in healthy people across ages. Each donor had about 9.6 milliliters of peripheral blood drawn. The CDR3 length is 16 residues. The V gene end was trimmed by 5 bases and the J gene end by 6 bases; junction bases not matched to a gene: 7. The germline V gene has CDR1 MDHEN and CDR2 SYDVKM. Then a second PCR, running roughly 7 to 11 cycles, was carried out with a sample-barcoded 5' primer and a J-beta primer mix. From the 5' RACE reads, TCRdb called clonotypes with MiXCR, one entry per CDR3 protein. The sample shows 1,300,000 or so distinct CDR3 sequences, approximately 63% of them seen only once.

The source is a man aged 18 to 30 in good health. The chain uses TRBV28 and TRBJ1-6; 10 bases align to TRBD1. The sequenced sample consisted of blood. CDR3 nucleotides: TGTGCCAGCAGTGGCGGGACAGGGGTTAGTAATTCACCCCTCCACTTT. It yields the protein CASSGGTGVSNSPLHF.